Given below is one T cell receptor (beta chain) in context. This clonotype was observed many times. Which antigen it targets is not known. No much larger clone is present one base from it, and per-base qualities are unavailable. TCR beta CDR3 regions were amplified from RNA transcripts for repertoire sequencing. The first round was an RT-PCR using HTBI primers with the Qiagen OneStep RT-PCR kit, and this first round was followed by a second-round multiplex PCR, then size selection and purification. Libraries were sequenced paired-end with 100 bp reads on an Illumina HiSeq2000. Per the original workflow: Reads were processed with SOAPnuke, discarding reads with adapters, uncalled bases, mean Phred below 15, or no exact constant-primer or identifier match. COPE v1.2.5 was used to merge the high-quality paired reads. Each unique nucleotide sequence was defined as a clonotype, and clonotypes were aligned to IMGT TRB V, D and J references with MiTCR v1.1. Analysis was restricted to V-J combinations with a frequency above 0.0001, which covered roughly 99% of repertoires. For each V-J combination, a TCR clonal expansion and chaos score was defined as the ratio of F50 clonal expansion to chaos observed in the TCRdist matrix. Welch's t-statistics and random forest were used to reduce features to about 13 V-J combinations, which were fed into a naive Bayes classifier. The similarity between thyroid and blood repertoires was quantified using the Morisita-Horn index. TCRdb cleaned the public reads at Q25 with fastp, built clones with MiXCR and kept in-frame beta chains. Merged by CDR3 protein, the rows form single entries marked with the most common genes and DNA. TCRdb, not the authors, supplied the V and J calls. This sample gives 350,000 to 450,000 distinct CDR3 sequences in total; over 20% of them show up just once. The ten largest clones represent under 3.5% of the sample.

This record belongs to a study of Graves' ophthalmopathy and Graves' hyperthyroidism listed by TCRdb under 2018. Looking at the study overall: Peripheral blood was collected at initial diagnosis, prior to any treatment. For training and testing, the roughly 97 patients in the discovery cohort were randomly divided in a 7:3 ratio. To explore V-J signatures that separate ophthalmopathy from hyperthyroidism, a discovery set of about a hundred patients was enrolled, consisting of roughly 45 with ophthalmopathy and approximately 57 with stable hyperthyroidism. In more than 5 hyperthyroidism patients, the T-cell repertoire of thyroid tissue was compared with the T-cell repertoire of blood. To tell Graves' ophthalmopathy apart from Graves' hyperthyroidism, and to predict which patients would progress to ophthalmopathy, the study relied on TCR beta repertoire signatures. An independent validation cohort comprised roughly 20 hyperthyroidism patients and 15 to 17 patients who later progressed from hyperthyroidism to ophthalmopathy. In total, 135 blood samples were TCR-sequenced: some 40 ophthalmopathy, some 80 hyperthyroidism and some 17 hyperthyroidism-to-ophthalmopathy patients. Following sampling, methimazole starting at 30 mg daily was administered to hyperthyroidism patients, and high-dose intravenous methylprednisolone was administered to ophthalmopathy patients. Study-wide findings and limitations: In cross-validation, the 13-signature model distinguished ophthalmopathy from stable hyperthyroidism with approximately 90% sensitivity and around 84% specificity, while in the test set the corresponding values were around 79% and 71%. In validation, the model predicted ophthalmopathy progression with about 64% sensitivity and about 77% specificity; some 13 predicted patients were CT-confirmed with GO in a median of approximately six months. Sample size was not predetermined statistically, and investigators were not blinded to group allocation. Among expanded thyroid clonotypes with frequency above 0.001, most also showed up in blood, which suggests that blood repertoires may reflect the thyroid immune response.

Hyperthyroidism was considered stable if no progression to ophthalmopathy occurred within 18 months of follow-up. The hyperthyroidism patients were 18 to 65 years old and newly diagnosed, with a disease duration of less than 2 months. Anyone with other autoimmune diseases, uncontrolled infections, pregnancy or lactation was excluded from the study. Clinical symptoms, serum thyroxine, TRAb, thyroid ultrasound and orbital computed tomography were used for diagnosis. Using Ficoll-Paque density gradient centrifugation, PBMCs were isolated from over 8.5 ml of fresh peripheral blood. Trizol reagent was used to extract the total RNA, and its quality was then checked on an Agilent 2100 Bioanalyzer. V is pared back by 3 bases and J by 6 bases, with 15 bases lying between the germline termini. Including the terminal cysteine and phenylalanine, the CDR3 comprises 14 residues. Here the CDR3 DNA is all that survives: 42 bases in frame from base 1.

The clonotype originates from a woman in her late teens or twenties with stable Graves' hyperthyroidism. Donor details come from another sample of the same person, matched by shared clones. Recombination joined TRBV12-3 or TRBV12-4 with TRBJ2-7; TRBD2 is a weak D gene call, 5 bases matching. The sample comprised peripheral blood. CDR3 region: CASSLGGSWVEQYF. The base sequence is TGTGCCAGCAGTTTGGGTGGGAGTTGGGTCGAGCAGTACTTC.